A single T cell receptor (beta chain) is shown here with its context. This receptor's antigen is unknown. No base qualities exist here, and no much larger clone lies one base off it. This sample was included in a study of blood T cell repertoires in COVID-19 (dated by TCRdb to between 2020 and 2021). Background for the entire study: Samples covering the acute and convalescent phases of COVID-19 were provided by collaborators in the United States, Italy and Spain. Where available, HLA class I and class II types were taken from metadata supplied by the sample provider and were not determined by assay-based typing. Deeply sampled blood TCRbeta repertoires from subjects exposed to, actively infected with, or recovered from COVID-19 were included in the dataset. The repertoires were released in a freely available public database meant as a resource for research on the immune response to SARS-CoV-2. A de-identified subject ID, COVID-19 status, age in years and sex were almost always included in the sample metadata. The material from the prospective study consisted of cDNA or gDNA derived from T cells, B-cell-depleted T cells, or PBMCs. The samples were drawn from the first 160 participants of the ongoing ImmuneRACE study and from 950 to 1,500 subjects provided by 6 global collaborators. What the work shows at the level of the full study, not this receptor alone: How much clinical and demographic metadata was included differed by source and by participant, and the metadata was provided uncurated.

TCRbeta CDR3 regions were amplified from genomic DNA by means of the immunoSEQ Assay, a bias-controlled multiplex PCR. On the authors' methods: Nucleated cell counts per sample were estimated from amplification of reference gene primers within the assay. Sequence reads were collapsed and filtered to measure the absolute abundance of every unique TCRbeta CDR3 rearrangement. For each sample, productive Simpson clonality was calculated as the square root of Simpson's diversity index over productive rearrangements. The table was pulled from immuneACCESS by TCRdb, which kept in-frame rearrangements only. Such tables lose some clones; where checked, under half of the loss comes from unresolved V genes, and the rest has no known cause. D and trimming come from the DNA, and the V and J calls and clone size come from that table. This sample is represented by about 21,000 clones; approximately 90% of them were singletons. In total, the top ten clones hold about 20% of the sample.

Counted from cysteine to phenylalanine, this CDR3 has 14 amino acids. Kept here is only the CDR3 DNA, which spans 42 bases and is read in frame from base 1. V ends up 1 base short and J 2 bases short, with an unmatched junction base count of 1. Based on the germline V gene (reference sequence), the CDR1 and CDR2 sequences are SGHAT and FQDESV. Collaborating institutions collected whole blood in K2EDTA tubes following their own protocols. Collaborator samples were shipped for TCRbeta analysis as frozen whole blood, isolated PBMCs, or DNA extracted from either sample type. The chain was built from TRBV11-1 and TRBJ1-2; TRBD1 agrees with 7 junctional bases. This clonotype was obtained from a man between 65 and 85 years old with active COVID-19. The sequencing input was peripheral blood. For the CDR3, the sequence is CASSLGDSNYGYTF. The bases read TGTGCCAGCAGCTTAGGGGACAGCAACTATGGCTACACCTTC.